This T cell receptor (beta chain) emerged from a study of cytomegalovirus exposure and HLA in healthy donors. Broader study findings: Presence/absence analyses took donor sequencing depth as roughly uniform. Accurate prediction of HLA-A and HLA-B alleles (for most subjects) was reportedly achieved from TCR beta sequences. Another analysis was done later, and it associated approximately 17,000 TCR beta sequences with HLA alleles at 0.05 false discovery rate. It is likely that the observed cluster of highly shared sequence variants was a sequencing artifact.

The primer mix had 60 Vbeta and 13 Jbeta primers. Profiling relied on immunoSEQ multiplex PCR, and the TCRdb table lists in-frame clones only, not all of them. The table has over 100,000 clones, more than 70% seen once. In regard to this clone: As yet, its antigen is unknown.

Looked up from germline, CDR1 is SGHKS and CDR2 is YYEKEE (reference sequence). This CDR3 is 15 amino acids long. V lost 4 bases, J lost 4 bases, and 5 bases stayed unmatched. This sequence was found in a man in his fifties in good health and CMV-seropositive. The sample taken for sequencing was PBMCs. The V call is TRBV5-5, the J call TRBJ2-7, with TRBD2 matching over 13 bases. CDR3 nucleotides: TGTGCCAGCAGCCCGGGACTAGCGGGATTGTACGAGCAGTACTTC. Its translation is CASSPGLAGLYEQYF. Based on the CDR3 plus reference TRBV5-5 and TRBJ2-7, the full variable domain is DAGVTQSPTHLIKTRGQQVTLRCSPISGHKSVSWYQQVLGQGPQFIFQYYEKEERGRGNFPDRFSARQFPNYSSELNVNALLLGDSALYLCASSPGLAGLYEQYFGPGTRLTVT.